Below, 17 T cell receptor beta chains from the same sample are listed, as sequenced in a study of blood T cell repertoires in COVID-19. Sequencing was performed with immunoSEQ multiplex PCR; in TCRdb, only in-frame clones are kept and a portion is missing. The sample lists 80,000 to 100,000 clones; 80% were seen once. The sample taken for sequencing was peripheral blood. These receptors were obtained from a woman in her seventies with acute or convalescent COVID-19.

The gene calls are TRBV28 and TRBJ1-1, with D tentatively TRBD1 (5 bases). Germline CDR1 is MDHEN and CDR2 is SYDVKM. The CDR3 extends over 14 amino acids. The V and J ends lost 7 bases and 1 base respectively, with 13 bases between them. Here the CDR3 reads CASKALQGNTEAFF. The CDR3 nucleotides read TGTGCCAGCAAAGCCCTTCAGGGGAACACTGAAGCTTTCTTT. The full variable domain, in which reference TRBV28 and TRBJ1-1 provide the parts outside the CDR3, is DVKVTQSSRYLVKRTGEKVFLECVQDMDHENMFWYRQDPGLGLRLIYFSYDVKMKEKGDIPEGYSVSREKKERFSLILESASTNQTSMYLCASKALQGNTEAFFGQGTRLTVV.

This chain links TRBV19 with TRBJ1-2, with D tentatively TRBD1 (6 bases). The CDR3 extends over 15 amino acids. Germline V CDR1 and CDR2: LNHDA, SQIVND (reference sequence). The V and J ends lost 3 bases and 3 bases respectively, with 14 bases between them. The CDR3: CASSMRSGGHYGYTF. As DNA, the CDR3 is TGTGCCAGTAGTATGAGGAGCGGGGGGCACTATGGCTACACCTTC.

V is TRBV19 and J is TRBJ2-3; D possibly corresponds to TRBD2 (5 bases). The V end lost 5 bases, the J end lost 0 bases, and 12 bases lay between the germline ends. The CDR3 has 15 residues. CDR1 is LNHDA, CDR2 SQIVND, per germline (reference sequence). The CDR3 reads CASSVNAGSTDTQYF. CDR3 nucleotides: TGTGCCAGTAGTGTGAATGCGGGCAGCACAGATACGCAGTATTTT.

This clone has only a few counts. This chain joins TRBV6-4 and TRBJ1-4; tentative D call: TRBD1 (5 bases). The CDR3 runs to 16 residues. Germline CDR1 is MRHNA and CDR2 is SNTAGT. V lost 2 bases and J lost 8, with 18 bases in between. DNA for the CDR3: TGTGCCAGCAGTGACCCCGTTACAGGATCTAGGGAAAAACTGTTTTTT. It encodes CASSDPVTGSREKLFF.

The chain couples TRBV7-9 to TRBJ2-1, with 10 nucleotides matching TRBD2. The germline V gene encodes CDR1 SEHNR and CDR2 FQNEAQ (reference sequence). Trimming at V came to 0 bases and at J to 8 bases, leaving 10 bases not matched to a gene. The CDR3 spans 17 residues. The DNA for the CDR3 is TGTGCCAGCAGCTTAGCCTCTAGCGGGGGCGAGAGGGATGAGCAGTTCTTC. It specifies CASSLASSGGERDEQFF.

The J gene is TRBJ1-4, the V gene TRBV12-3 or TRBV12-4; D possibly corresponds to TRBD1 (5 bases). The CDR3 is made up of 13 amino acids. Between the trimmed V and J ends, which lost 6 bases and 8 bases, there was a span of 13 bases. CDR3 sequence (DNA): TGTGCCAGCAGACCGGGACTAGAAGAAAAACTGTTTTTT. This sequence encodes CASRPGLEEKLFF.

The chain combines TRBV7-3 with TRBJ1-4, with D possibly being TRBD1 (5 bases). The germline V gene encodes CDR1 SGHTA and CDR2 FQGTGA. This CDR3 contains 14 residues. V lost 2 bases and J lost 14, with 18 bases in between. Here the CDR3 reads CASSLQTGPIPLFF. Here the CDR3 DNA reads TGTGCCAGCAGCTTACAAACAGGCCCAATCCCGCTGTTTTTT.

This clone has more than one count but fewer than ten. CDR3 DNA: TGTGCCAGCACCCTTCTAGGAGGGATAAGTTATGGCTACACCTTC. Amino acid sequence: CASTLLGGISYGYTF. The chain links TRBV28 to TRBJ1-2; no clear D gene. The V end was cut by 7 bases, the J end by 5 bases, with 20 bases between. Germline V gene lookup returns CDR1 MDHEN and CDR2 SYDVKM. The CDR3 has 15 residues.

V usage is TRBV4-2 and J usage is TRBJ2-7; 9 nucleotides agree with TRBD2. Germline loops: CDR1 LGHNA, CDR2 YNFKEQ. This CDR3 has 15 residues. The V gene end was trimmed by 1 base and the J gene end by 4 bases; junction bases not matched to a gene: 5. The CDR3 loop is CASSQGASGIYEQYF. CDR3 DNA sequence: TGTGCCAGCAGCCAAGGGGCTAGCGGGATTTACGAGCAGTACTTC.

The V gene is TRBV4-1, the J gene TRBJ1-2; perhaps TRBD1 as D (5 bases). V lost 0 bases and J 4 bases, leaving 12 bases between the germline ends. Germline V gene data show CDR1 as MGHRA and CDR2 as YSYEKL. CDR3 length equals 15 residues. This chain's CDR3 is CASSQEGLGSYGYTF. DNA of the CDR3: TGCGCCAGCAGCCAAGAGGGACTGGGGAGCTATGGCTACACCTTC.

The chain links TRBV9 to TRBJ1-6, with D maybe TRBD1 (6 bases). The CDR3 length is 13 residues. V was cut by 7 bases and J by 7 bases, with 12 bases left in between. Per germline, CDR1 SGDLS and CDR2 YYNGEE. This CDR3 is CASGDIQNSPLHF. DNA for the CDR3: TGTGCCAGCGGGGACATCCAGAATTCACCCCTCCACTTT. The full variable domain, its missing parts supplied by reference TRBV9 and TRBJ1-6, is DSGVTQTPKHLITATGQRVTLRCSPRSGDLSVYWYQQSLDQGLQFLIQYYNGEERAKGNILERFSAQQFPDLHSELNLSSLELGDSALYFCASGDIQNSPLHFGNGTRLTVT.

The chain links TRBV28 to TRBJ2-7; 7 bases are a match to TRBD2. Germline assignment: CDR1 MDHEN and CDR2 SYDVKM. V trimming: 6 bases; J trimming: 2 bases; junction bases outside the gene matches: 13. The CDR3 extends over 16 amino acids. The CDR3 spells CASSSPTGGWTYEQYF. Here the CDR3 DNA reads TGTGCCAGCAGCTCACCAACGGGGGGTTGGACCTACGAGCAGTACTTC.

The chain employs TRBV5-4 and TRBJ2-1, with D perhaps TRBD2 (5 bases). CDR1 is SGHNT and CDR2 is YYREEE in the germline V gene (reference sequence). CDR3 length: 16 amino acids. V gave up 2 bases and J gave up 5 bases, with 17 bases separating them. This chain's CDR3 is CASSFGAAGAHNEQFF. The CDR3, as DNA: TGTGCCAGCAGCTTTGGCGCGGCGGGCGCACACAATGAGCAGTTCTTC.

The chain recombines TRBV5-1 with TRBJ2-1; the D gene is possibly TRBD2 (5 bases). V was shortened by 0 bases and J by 4 bases, with 8 bases between the two germline ends. The germline CDR1 and CDR2 sequences are SGHRS and YFSETQ. This CDR3 is built from 14 residues. The CDR3 protein is CASSLAGMYNEQFF. The DNA of the CDR3 is TGCGCCAGCAGCTTGGCGGGAATGTACAATGAGCAGTTCTTC.

J is TRBJ2-7 and V is TRBV19, with 12 bases that match TRBD2. Looked up from germline, CDR1 is LNHDA and CDR2 is SQIVND (reference sequence). The length of the CDR3 is 13 residues. Trimming took 8 bases from V and 1 from J; bases not matched to a gene: 0. Here the CDR3 DNA reads TGTGCCAGTGGACTAGCGGGGTCCTACGAGCAGTACTTC. It codes for CASGLAGSYEQYF.

The rearrangement links TRBV19 to TRBJ2-1; TRBD2 matches at 13 bases. The V segment lost 4 bases and the J segment 8 bases; nucleotides outside the gene matches: 5. CDR1 LNHDA and CDR2 SQIVND come from the germline V gene (reference sequence). CDR3 length: 15 amino acids. The CDR3 protein is CASSKTSGGFDEQFF. CDR3 DNA: TGTGCCAGTAGTAAGACTAGCGGGGGGTTCGATGAGCAGTTCTTC.

This clone was observed a handful of times. The rearrangement links TRBV19 to TRBJ1-3; TRBD1 matches 7 bases. This CDR3 has 14 residues. Germline CDR1 is LNHDA and CDR2 is SQIVND (reference sequence). J gave up 3 bases and V 6 bases, and 5 bases lay outside the gene matches. The CDR3 loop is CASSPGQFGNTIYF. The CDR3 DNA reads TGTGCCAGTAGCCCGGGACAGTTTGGAAACACCATATATTTT.